A selection of T cell receptor beta chains follows, all from one sample in a study of blood T cell repertoires in COVID-19. TCRdb's copy holds only in-frame clones and misses some; the assay was immunoSEQ multiplex PCR. In the table there are about 160,000 clones, approximately 93% of which are singletons. The sequencing input was peripheral blood. The receptors were sampled from a woman aged 60-75 years with COVID-19, enrolled during active disease. Both conserved end residues are part of each CDR3. Fields, in order: CDR3 DNA, CDR3 protein, D gene, V gene, clone size, J gene. The D gene is left open where the match is weak. Expanded clones are given a class, and other clones once, few, many or no size at all.

DNA: TGTGCCAGCCGGATATCCACGGGACAGGGAACTGAAGCTTTCTTT; CDR3: CASRISTGQGTEAFF; D: TRBD1; V: TRBV27; size: .; J: TRBJ1-1
DNA: TGTGCCAGCGCTATAGCGGGGGGCATCTACGAGCAGTACTTC; CDR3: CASAIAGGIYEQYF; D: TRBD2; V: TRBV7-9; size: .; J: TRBJ2-7
DNA: TGCAGTGCCACGGGAGGTTATGGCTACACCTTC; CDR3: CSATGGYGYTF; D: .; V: TRBV20-1; size: .; J: TRBJ1-2
DNA: TGTGCCAGCAGTATCCAGGCTAACTATGGCTACACCTTC; CDR3: CASSIQANYGYTF; D: .; V: TRBV2; size: .; J: TRBJ1-2
DNA: TGTGCCAGCAGCCCCGGGACAGGGGCTAACTATGGCTACACCTTC; CDR3: CASSPGTGANYGYTF; D: TRBD1; V: TRBV7-9; size: .; J: TRBJ1-2
DNA: TGTGCCAGCAGCTTCCCTCTCGGGGGCACTGAAGCTTTCTTT; CDR3: CASSFPLGGTEAFF; D: .; V: TRBV11-2; size: .; J: TRBJ1-1
DNA: TGTGCCAGCAGCTTGTTAGAAACCTACAATGAGCAGTTCTTC; CDR3: CASSLLETYNEQFF; D: .; V: TRBV5-4; size: .; J: TRBJ2-1
DNA: TGTGCCAGCAGTCCGAGGGACAATCAGCCCCAGCATTTT; CDR3: CASSPRDNQPQHF; D: .; V: TRBV12-3/TRBV12-4; size: once; J: TRBJ1-5
DNA: TGCGCCAGCAGCCCGAGGGGGCCATTGGACAATGAGCAGTTCTTC; CDR3: CASSPRGPLDNEQFF; D: TRBD1; V: TRBV5-1; size: .; J: TRBJ2-1
DNA: TGTGCCAGTAGTATAGGAGGGACAGGACTGAACACTGAAGCTTTCTTT; CDR3: CASSIGGTGLNTEAFF; D: TRBD1; V: TRBV19; size: once; J: TRBJ1-1
DNA: TGTGCCAGCAGCTTAGCCCCCGGGAATCAGCCCCAGCATTTT; CDR3: CASSLAPGNQPQHF; D: .; V: TRBV7-9; size: .; J: TRBJ1-5
DNA: TGTGCCAGCAGTTACCTGACAGGCAATCAGCCCCAGCATTTT; CDR3: CASSYLTGNQPQHF; D: .; V: TRBV6-2/TRBV6-3; size: .; J: TRBJ1-5
DNA: TGTGCCAGCAGCGTCGGTCAGGGCAATTCACCCCTCCACTTT; CDR3: CASSVGQGNSPLHF; D: .; V: TRBV9; size: few; J: TRBJ1-6
DNA: TGTGCCAGCAGCCCGACAGGCGGCCTCCAAGAGACCCAGTACTTC; CDR3: CASSPTGGLQETQYF; D: .; V: TRBV5-8; size: .; J: TRBJ2-5
DNA: TGTGCCAGCAGCTTAGACAGGGCCGATTTCTATGGCTACACCTTC; CDR3: CASSLDRADFYGYTF; D: .; V: TRBV11-2; size: .; J: TRBJ1-2
DNA: TGTGCCAGCAGCCCATTCCGGACAGCAAACATTCAGTACTTC; CDR3: CASSPFRTANIQYF; D: .; V: TRBV11-1; size: .; J: TRBJ2-4
DNA: TGTGCCAGCAGCTTAGTGGGGCGGACACACAATGAGCAGTTCTTC; CDR3: CASSLVGRTHNEQFF; D: .; V: TRBV7-9; size: .; J: TRBJ2-1
DNA: TGTGCCAGCAGTTTAGCGGGTAACACTGAAGCTTTCTTT; CDR3: CASSLAGNTEAFF; D: .; V: TRBV27; size: .; J: TRBJ1-1
DNA: TGCAGCGTGATGGGGGCTCGGGCTGAAGCTTTCTTT; CDR3: CSVMGARAEAFF; D: .; V: TRBV29-1; size: .; J: TRBJ1-1
DNA: TGTGCCAGTAGACAGGGGGCGGTCACTGAAGCTTTCTTT; CDR3: CASRQGAVTEAFF; D: TRBD1; V: TRBV19; size: .; J: TRBJ1-1
DNA: TGCGCCAGCAGCAGGGGACAGCCCCAAGAGACCCAGTACTTC; CDR3: CASSRGQPQETQYF; D: TRBD1; V: TRBV5-1; size: .; J: TRBJ2-5
DNA: TGTGCCAGCAGTTTAGCCAGGGACATTGGAAACACCATATATTTT; CDR3: CASSLARDIGNTIYF; D: .; V: TRBV28; size: .; J: TRBJ1-3
DNA: TGTGCCAGTAGTATTGGGGGACAGGGCTACGAGCAGTACTTC; CDR3: CASSIGGQGYEQYF; D: TRBD1; V: TRBV19; size: once; J: TRBJ2-7
DNA: TGTGCCAGCAGTTACTCGTATAGTAACGACTATGGCTACACCTTC; CDR3: CASSYSYSNDYGYTF; D: .; V: TRBV6-5; size: .; J: TRBJ1-2
DNA: TGTGCCACCACAGCCCTTACAGATACGCAGTATTTT; CDR3: CATTALTDTQYF; D: .; V: TRBV28; size: .; J: TRBJ2-3
DNA: TGTGCCAGCAGTTTCCTACCACCGTACCAAGAGACCCAGTACTTC; CDR3: CASSFLPPYQETQYF; D: .; V: TRBV6-2/TRBV6-3; size: once; J: TRBJ2-5
DNA: TGTGCCAGCAGCATAACCGGGACAGGGAGTAACTATGGCTACACCTTC; CDR3: CASSITGTGSNYGYTF; D: TRBD1; V: TRBV7-9; size: .; J: TRBJ1-2
DNA: TGTGCCAGCAGCGTAGTTTTATCTAGTCTGTACTTC; CDR3: CASSVVLSSLYF; D: .; V: TRBV9; size: .; J: TRBJ2-7
DNA: TGTGCCAGCAGCTTGGGGGGGAGGATGCATAATTCACCCCTCCACTTT; CDR3: CASSLGGRMHNSPLHF; D: .; V: TRBV5-4; size: .; J: TRBJ1-6
DNA: TGTGCTAGTGGTTTGGCCCTCACCGGGGAGCTGTTTTTT; CDR3: CASGLALTGELFF; D: .; V: TRBV12-5; size: .; J: TRBJ2-2
DNA: TGTGCCAGCAGTCCACTCGGGAGGGGTTTCGACATGAACACTGAAGCTTTCTTT; CDR3: CASSPLGRGFDMNTEAFF; D: .; V: TRBV6-6; size: .; J: TRBJ1-1
DNA: TGTGCCAGCAGCTTACGGGGATCCTATAATTCACCCCTCCACTTT; CDR3: CASSLRGSYNSPLHF; D: .; V: TRBV7-8; size: .; J: TRBJ1-6
DNA: TGTGCCAGCAGCCCCTCCCCGGGACTTTGGGAGACCCAGTACTTC; CDR3: CASSPSPGLWETQYF; D: .; V: TRBV3-1/TRBV3-2; size: once; J: TRBJ2-5
DNA: TGTGCCAGCACCTTCGGAGGTGGAAACACCATATATTTT; CDR3: CASTFGGGNTIYF; D: .; V: TRBV6-5; size: .; J: TRBJ1-3
DNA: TGTGCCAGCAGCCCGGCAGGGGGCTCTGGAAACACCATATATTTT; CDR3: CASSPAGGSGNTIYF; D: TRBD1; V: TRBV5-6; size: .; J: TRBJ1-3
DNA: TGTGCCAGCAGTTTTCCTATCAGTGCGGGGGGGCCCTCCTACAATGAGCAGTTCTTC; CDR3: CASSFPISAGGPSYNEQFF; D: TRBD2; V: TRBV6-2/TRBV6-3; size: .; J: TRBJ2-1
DNA: TGTGCCAGCAGTACCCCAGGACAGGGATCCTCTGGGGCCAACGTCCTGACTTTC; CDR3: CASSTPGQGSSGANVLTF; D: TRBD1; V: TRBV6-2/TRBV6-3; size: .; J: TRBJ2-6
DNA: TGTGCCAGCAGCGTAGCTGCGGCAGGGGTAATGTACGAGCAGTACTTC; CDR3: CASSVAAAGVMYEQYF; D: .; V: TRBV9; size: once; J: TRBJ2-7
DNA: TGTGCCTTACAGGGATCAAGCACAGATACGCAGTATTTT; CDR3: CALQGSSTDTQYF; D: .; V: TRBV10-3; size: .; J: TRBJ2-3
DNA: TGCGCCAGCAGCCAAGTCCGCGGTGGGACTGAAGCTTTCTTT; CDR3: CASSQVRGGTEAFF; D: .; V: TRBV4-1; size: .; J: TRBJ1-1
DNA: TGCGCCAGCAGCCCCAGCAGGGGAAACATTCAGTACTTC; CDR3: CASSPSRGNIQYF; D: .; V: TRBV4-3; size: .; J: TRBJ2-4
DNA: TGTGCCAGCAGCCCGGGGGGCCGGGATAGCAATCAGCCCCAGCATTTT; CDR3: CASSPGGRDSNQPQHF; D: .; V: TRBV28; size: few; J: TRBJ1-5
DNA: TGTGCCAGTAGTATGTGGACAGGGTCCTCTATCTTCTCTGGAAACACCATATATTTT; CDR3: CASSMWTGSSIFSGNTIYF; D: TRBD1; V: TRBV19; size: once; J: TRBJ1-3
DNA: TGTGCCAGCAGCTGGGGCAGGGATTCGAACTATGGCTACACCTTC; CDR3: CASSWGRDSNYGYTF; D: .; V: TRBV7-2; size: .; J: TRBJ1-2
DNA: TGTGCCTGGAGTGGGGCCTTTGAAGCTTTCTTT; CDR3: CAWSGAFEAFF; D: .; V: TRBV30; size: .; J: TRBJ1-1